The present T cell receptor (beta chain) was sequenced within a study of CD8+ T cells in alopecia areata. Germline V gives CDR1 MNHEY, CDR2 SVGAGI. V lost 2 bases, J lost 6 bases, and 10 bases stayed unmatched. The CDR3 covers 15 residues. Reverse transcribed after extraction, RNA yielded cDNA as the sequencing template. Clones were read by immunoSEQ multiplex PCR, and TCRdb kept only the in-frame ones, dropping some. Of about 130,000 clones listed, 49% are singletons. The chain employs TRBV6-5 and TRBJ2-7; TRBD1 aligns across 7 bases. The source of this sequence is a human donor with alopecia areata. The specimen was CD8+ T cells sorted from blood, collected at week 0. The CDR3 protein is CASSYVVTGRREQYF. The CDR3 region has the DNA TGTGCCAGCAGTTACGTGGTGACAGGGCGTCGCGAGCAGTACTTC.